Listed below are T cell receptor beta chains from one sample, sequenced in a study of blood T cell repertoires in COVID-19. The table came from immunoSEQ multiplex PCR; TCRdb's copy has only in-frame clones and leaves some out. The table lists about 98,000 clones, around 75% of them singletons. Sequencing input: peripheral blood. The origin of the receptors is a man between 65 and 85 years old with acute or convalescent COVID-19. CDR3s include the opening cysteine and the closing phenylalanine or tryptophan. A D gene is named only where the DNA matches it firmly. Part of the rows lack a size; the others show once, few, many or a class for expanded clones.

V	J	D	size	DNA	CDR3
TRBV21-1	TRBJ1-1	-	-	TGTGCCAGCAGCAGGACAGGGAGGGGGGTCATGAACACTGAAGCTTTCTTT	CASSRTGRGVMNTEAFF
TRBV5-1	TRBJ2-7	TRBD1	-	TGCGCCAGCAGCTCGACAGGGCCGGGCCCCTACGAGCAGTACTTC	CASSSTGPGPYEQYF
TRBV10-3	TRBJ2-5	-	-	TGTGCCACCACGACAGGGCACGGGAGAGACGACCAGTACTTC	CATTTGHGRDDQYF
TRBV4-2	TRBJ2-7	-	-	TGTGCCAGCAGCCAAGAGGGCAGATCCTACGAGCAGTACTTC	CASSQEGRSYEQYF
TRBV7-9	TRBJ1-3	TRBD1	-	TGTGCCAGCAGCCTGGGGACAGCCGGAAACACCATATATTTT	CASSLGTAGNTIYF
TRBV4-3	TRBJ2-5	TRBD1	-	TGCGCCAGCAGCCAGGACAGGGGGCGAGGAGAGACCCAGTACTTC	CASSQDRGRGETQYF
TRBV3-1/TRBV3-2	TRBJ1-1	TRBD1	-	TGTGCCAGCAGCCAAGGACAGGGAAGGACTGAAGCTTTCTTT	CASSQGQGRTEAFF
TRBV2	TRBJ2-6	-	-	TGTGCCAGCAGTGGCGTCTCTGGGGCCAACGTCCTGACTTTC	CASSGVSGANVLTF
TRBV28	TRBJ2-5	-	-	TGTGCCAGCAAGACCCCTGGCAGGGTAGGGGAGACCCAGTACTTC	CASKTPGRVGETQYF
TRBV30	TRBJ2-7	-	few	TGTGCCTGGACAGGATCCTACGAGCAGTACTTC	CAWTGSYEQYF
TRBV9	TRBJ1-4	-	-	TGTGCCAGCAGCTCCCGACAGGCAAAAAATGAAAAACTGTTTTTT	CASSSRQAKNEKLFF
TRBV7-9	TRBJ2-1	-	-	TGTGCCAGCAGCTTAGAGGGCGGGATAGGCCACAATGAGCAGTTCTTC	CASSLEGGIGHNEQFF
TRBV28	TRBJ2-5	-	-	TGTGCCAGCAGTCCCTATTCCAGGAACCAGTACTTC	CASSPYSRNQYF
TRBV5-5	TRBJ1-4	-	-	TGTGCCAGCAGCTGGACACCGTTTAATGAAAAACTGTTTTTT	CASSWTPFNEKLFF
TRBV19	TRBJ2-2	TRBD2	-	TGTGCCAGTAGTATAGATCTGGGGGGGATCGGCACCGGGGAGCTGTTTTTT	CASSIDLGGIGTGELFF
TRBV4-3	TRBJ2-7	-	-	TGCGCCAGCAGCCACGAAGACAGCTACGAGCAGTACTTC	CASSHEDSYEQYF
TRBV30	TRBJ1-1	-	-	TGTGCCTGGAGTGGCTACAGGAAAGGTCCCACTGAAGCTTTCTTT	CAWSGYRKGPTEAFF
TRBV6-1	TRBJ1-5	-	once	TGTGCCAGCAGTGAAAGGGGAAATCAGCCCCAGCATTTT	CASSERGNQPQHF
TRBV23-1	TRBJ1-6	TRBD1	-	TGCGCCAGCAGTCACGGGACAGCTTTTCACACACCCCTCCACTTT	CASSHGTAFHTPLHF
TRBV15	TRBJ2-1	TRBD2	-	TGTGCCACCACAAGAACTAGCGGGCTCGATTACAATGAGCAGTTCTTC	CATTRTSGLDYNEQFF
TRBV18	TRBJ2-1	-	-	TGTGCCAGCTCAGGACTGAGAGATGAGCAGTTCTTC	CASSGLRDEQFF
TRBV7-2	TRBJ2-7	TRBD2	-	TGTGCCAGCAGCCAGCGGGAGGGCCACTACGAGCAGTACTTC	CASSQREGHYEQYF
TRBV7-2	TRBJ2-7	TRBD1	-	TGTGCCAGCAGCAGCGGACAGGGGGGGTTAGAGCAGTACTTC	CASSSGQGGLEQYF
TRBV19	TRBJ2-7	TRBD2	-	TGTGCCAGTAGTCCCCTGCGGGAGCAGCACGAGCAGTACTTC	CASSPLREQHEQYF
TRBV2	TRBJ1-4	-	-	TGTGCCAGCAGTGTCGAGGGATTGAATGAAAAACTGTTTTTT	CASSVEGLNEKLFF
TRBV28	TRBJ1-5	TRBD1	few	TGTGCCAGCAGGGGGACAGGGGAAGCAGCAAGCAATCAGCCCCAGCATTTT	CASRGTGEAASNQPQHF
TRBV11-2	TRBJ2-7	-	many	TGTGCCAGCAGCTCCAGACTAGATGACTACGAGCAGTACTTC	CASSSRLDDYEQYF
TRBV9	TRBJ2-2	-	-	TGTGCCAGCAGCGTAGTCATGAACACCGGGGAGCTGTTTTTT	CASSVVMNTGELFF
TRBV28	TRBJ2-7	-	-	TGTGCCAGCAGTCAGGGTTATTACGAGCAGTACTTC	CASSQGYYEQYF
TRBV10-1	TRBJ2-1	-	-	TGCGCCAGCAGTGTCGGTAGCGGAATCAACAATGAGCAGTTCTTC	CASSVGSGINNEQFF
TRBV30	TRBJ1-2	-	-	TGTGCCTGGAGTCGGAGCACCACAAACGGCTACACCTTC	CAWSRSTTNGYTF
TRBV28	TRBJ2-3	TRBD1	-	TGTGCCAGCAGTCTCCGGACAGGGCTTTCCACAGATACGCAGTATTTT	CASSLRTGLSTDTQYF